This T cell receptor (beta chain) was captured in a study of blood T cell repertoires in COVID-19. Study as a whole: Acute and convalescent COVID-19 samples came from the United States, Italy and Spain. The analysed material was cDNA or gDNA that came from T cells, B-cell-depleted T cells, or PBMCs.

In Seattle, patients joined the study during active infection and were tracked longitudinally. Original data processing: By means of reference gene primer amplification, nucleated cell counts were estimated. TCRdb's copy holds only in-frame clones and misses some; the assay was immunoSEQ multiplex PCR. The V and J calls and clone size come from that table; D and trimming were worked out from the DNA. Of 310,000 or so clones listed, roughly 90% are singletons. The CDR3 covers 15 residues. Looked up from germline, CDR1 is MDHEN and CDR2 is SYDVKM. The ends lost 5 bases at V and 6 bases at J; junction bases unmatched: 11.

The chain joins TRBV28 to TRBJ1-2; 8 bases map to TRBD1. The sequence was collected from a woman under 40 with COVID-19, enrolled during active disease. The specimen sequenced was peripheral blood. The CDR3 protein is CASSLPGGRRHGYTF. CDR3 nucleotides: TGTGCCAGCAGTCTCCCAGGGGGCCGGAGGCATGGCTACACCTTC.